One sample yielded the 31 T cell receptor beta chains listed below, sequenced in a study of blood T cell repertoires in COVID-19. The assay was immunoSEQ multiplex PCR, and TCRdb's table has in-frame clones only and misses some. The sample yields 150,000 to 200,000 clones, 80% to 90% seen once. The sequenced sample consisted of PBMCs or T cells enriched from blood (not recorded which). The receptors were gathered from a woman aged 40-49 years with acute COVID-19.

The chain joins TRBV5-4 to TRBJ1-1; D not certain. The CDR3 length is 14 residues. CDR1 and CDR2 from the germline V gene are SGHNT and YYREEE (reference sequence). Trimming removed 0 bases at V and 3 bases at J, with 9 bases between. The CDR3 nucleotides read TGTGCCAGCAGCTTGGCGTGGGAGGACACTGAAGCTTTCTTT. This translates into CASSLAWEDTEAFF.

J is TRBJ1-1 and V is TRBV6-5, with a tentative D call TRBD1 (5 bases). The CDR3 loop spans 15 amino acids. Germline V gene lookup returns CDR1 MNHEY and CDR2 SVGAGI. Deletions cut 0 bases from V and 4 bases from J, with 12 bases between. The CDR3 region has the DNA TGTGCCAGCAGTTACTCCCAGGGTCTGGGCACTGAAGCTTTCTTT. It codes for CASSYSQGLGTEAFF.

This clone was counted once. CDR3 sequence reads: CAWSVFLGLNTEAFF. Written as DNA, the CDR3 is TGTGCCTGGAGTGTTTTTCTTGGCTTGAACACTGAAGCTTTCTTT. The chain joins TRBV30 to TRBJ1-1, with no clear D. This CDR3 comprises 15 residues. Trimming cost V 0 bases and J 0 bases, with 11 bases left between them. Germline V lookup: CDR1 GTSNPN, CDR2 SVGIG (reference sequence).

As DNA, the CDR3 is TGTGCCAGCAGATGGGAAGCGGGGTCGAACACCGGGGAGCTGTTTTTT. Residues: CASRWEAGSNTGELFF. The chain has TRBV2 and TRBJ2-2; 7 bases are a match to TRBD2. The CDR3 extends over 16 amino acids. Per the germline V gene, CDR1 is SNHLY and CDR2 is FYNNEI. V gave up 6 bases and J gave up 0 bases; unmatched junction bases: 7.

The rearrangement joins TRBV14 to TRBJ2-7; TRBD2 matches at 9 bases. The germline V gene encodes CDR1 SGHDN and CDR2 FVKESK. The CDR3 extends over 17 amino acids. V lost 0 bases to trimming and J lost 2 bases; unmatched junction nucleotides: 8. DNA for the CDR3: TGTGCCAGCAGCCAAGATAGAGTAGCGGGAGCGCCCTACGAGCAGTACTTC. It is translated as CASSQDRVAGAPYEQYF.

The V call is TRBV9, the J call TRBJ2-5, with TRBD2 identical over 7 bases. The ends lost 7 bases at V and 2 bases at J; junction bases unmatched: 5. Germline V gene sequence: CDR1 SGDLS, CDR2 YYNGEE. The CDR3 length is 13 residues. The CDR3 loop is CASGGSGQETQYF. The DNA of the CDR3 is TGTGCCAGCGGTGGTAGCGGGCAAGAGACCCAGTACTTC.

The V call is TRBV5-1, the J call TRBJ2-5; TRBD2 might be the D (6 bases). The CDR3 spans 14 residues. Germline V lookup: CDR1 SGHRS, CDR2 YFSETQ. The V end lost 4 bases, the J end lost 3 bases, and 13 bases lay between the germline ends. CDR3 bases: TGCGCCAGCAGCAGGGGACTCGCTGAAGAGACCCAGTACTTC. Its translation: CASSRGLAEETQYF. Looking up the rest from reference TRBV5-1 and TRBJ2-5 gives the full variable domain: KAGVTQTPRYLIKTRGQQVTLSCSPISGHRSVSWYQQTPGQGLQFLFEYFSETQRNKGNFPGRFSGRQFSNSRSEMNVSTLELGDSALYLCASSRGLAEETQYFGPGTRLLVL.

This clone has a single count. V usage is TRBV12-5 and J usage is TRBJ1-3; weak D call: TRBD1 (6 bases). V dropped 4 bases and J dropped 0 bases, with 13 bases sitting between them. CDR3 size: 16 residues. Germline V gene lookup returns CDR1 LGHNT and CDR2 FRNRAP. The CDR3 sequence is CASGSPGQISGNTIYF. The CDR3 DNA reads as TGTGCTAGTGGTTCCCCAGGACAGATCTCTGGAAACACCATATATTTT.

The chain recombines TRBV6-5 with TRBJ1-6; 8 nucleotides match TRBD1. Germline assignment: CDR1 MNHEY and CDR2 SVGAGI. This CDR3 contains 14 residues. Trimming cost V 6 bases and J 7 bases; bases outside gene matches: 5. The CDR3 sequence is CASSGQGWNSPLHF. CDR3 coding DNA: TGTGCCAGCAGCGGACAGGGCTGGAATTCACCCCTCCACTTT.

J is TRBJ2-1 and V is TRBV7-2; possibly TRBD2 for D (5 bases). The CDR3 runs 16 residues. Trimming took 5 bases from V and 0 from J, leaving 14 bases between them. The germline CDR1 and CDR2 sequences are SGHTA and FQGNSA. The CDR3 nucleotides read TGTGCCAGCAGCGAACGTAGCCGGGGCTCCTACAATGAGCAGTTCTTC. It translates to CASSERSRGSYNEQFF.

The rearrangement joins TRBV19 to TRBJ2-1, with 7 positions matching TRBD2. CDR3 length: 14 residues. The germline CDR1 and CDR2 sequences are LNHDA and SQIVND (reference sequence). With V trimmed by 1 base and J by 5 bases, 2 bases remained unmatched. The CDR3 region has the DNA TGTGCCAGTAGTATAGCTGGGACTAACAATGAGCAGTTCTTC. Protein: CASSIAGTNNEQFF. The complete variable domain, with remaining parts taken from reference TRBV19 and TRBJ2-1, reads DGGITQSPKYLFRKEGQNVTLSCEQNLNHDAMYWYRQDPGQGLRLIYYSQIVNDFQKGDIAEGYSVSREKKESFPLTVTSAQKNPTAFYLCASSIAGTNNEQFFGPGTRLTVL.

This chain uses TRBV9 with TRBJ2-1; 8 bases agree with TRBD2. Germline CDR1 is SGDLS and CDR2 is YYNGEE. Trimming took 0 bases from V and 6 from J; bases not matched to a gene: 5. The CDR3 covers 15 residues. CDR3 coding DNA: TGTGCCAGCAGCGTAGAACTAGCGGATACCAATGAGCAGTTCTTC. Amino acids: CASSVELADTNEQFF.

This chain's CDR3 is CASSSGDGRGSTEAFF. The DNA of the CDR3 is TGTGCCAGCAGCTCCGGAGATGGACGAGGGAGCACTGAAGCTTTCTTT. The chain employs TRBV9 and TRBJ1-1, with D uncertain. This CDR3 region has 16 residues. The V and J ends lost 4 bases and 4 bases respectively, with 20 bases between them. Per germline, CDR1 SGDLS and CDR2 YYNGEE.

This clone has just a few counts. This sequence joins TRBV7-8 and TRBJ2-7, with 11 bases matching TRBD1. V shed 5 bases and J 3 bases; nucleotides not matched to a gene: 3. The CDR3 runs to 14 residues. Germline V gives CDR1 SGHVS, CDR2 FQNEAQ. CDR3 loop: CASSRGTGGYEQYF. For the CDR3, the DNA is TGTGCCAGCAGCAGAGGGACAGGGGGCTACGAGCAGTACTTC.

The rearrangement uses TRBV19 and TRBJ1-6, with TRBD1 identical over 7 bases. The CDR3 is 15 residues long. V dropped 6 bases and J dropped 1; count of bases not matched to a gene: 3. CDR1 and CDR2 from the germline V gene are LNHDA and SQIVND (reference sequence). The CDR3 protein is CASSEGASYNSPLHF. CDR3 bases: TGTGCCAGTAGCGAGGGGGCTTCCTATAATTCACCCCTCCACTTT.

This rearrangement joins TRBV7-9 to TRBJ1-2; 7 bases fit TRBD1. The CDR3 sequence is 12 residues long. The junction had 5 bases not matched to a gene; V was cut back by 5 bases and J by 8 bases. Germline lookup yields CDR1 SEHNR and CDR2 FQNEAQ (reference sequence). Here the CDR3 reads CASSQQGTGYTF. CDR3 bases: TGTGCCAGCAGCCAACAGGGGACCGGCTACACCTTC.

The chain couples TRBV7-9 to TRBJ1-4; D not resolved. CDR3 length: 15 amino acids. Germline CDR1 SEHNR, CDR2 FQNEAQ (reference sequence). Trimming took 5 bases from V and 4 from J, leaving 14 bases between them. CDR3 sequence (DNA): TGTGCCAGCAGCCCGGACGGGATTTATAATGAAAAACTGTTTTTT. Translation: CASSPDGIYNEKLFF.

The chain has TRBV19 and TRBJ1-1; no reliable D call. Germline V gene data show CDR1 as LNHDA and CDR2 as SQIVND (reference sequence). V lost 6 bases to trimming and J lost 4 bases, with 15 bases between them. This CDR3 is 14 amino acids long. The CDR3 DNA follows: TGTGCCAGTAGAGGCCGGGCCGGAGGCACTGAAGCTTTCTTT. Protein: CASRGRAGGTEAFF.

This clone was counted between two and nine times. The gene calls are TRBV2 and TRBJ2-7; D perhaps matches TRBD1 (5 bases). Deletions cut 2 bases from V and 4 bases from J, with 6 bases between. CDR3 size: 12 residues. Germline CDR1 SNHLY, CDR2 FYNNEI. The CDR3 sequence is CASSERGYEQYF. In DNA, the CDR3 is TGTGCCAGCAGTGAAAGGGGTTACGAGCAGTACTTC.

Only a few counts were recorded for this clone. This sequence joins TRBV9 and TRBJ2-2; D is perhaps TRBD2 (6 bases). Germline V lookup: CDR1 SGDLS, CDR2 YYNGEE. The CDR3 length is 15 residues. V lost 7 bases and J 0 bases, leaving 13 bases between the germline ends. Here the CDR3 DNA reads TGTGCCAGCGGAGCGGGCGACGCGAACACCGGGGAGCTGTTTTTT. Protein product: CASGAGDANTGELFF.

The chain employs TRBV6-2 or TRBV6-3 and TRBJ1-5; weak D call: TRBD1 (6 bases). V gave up 0 bases and J gave up 2 bases, with 11 bases separating them. Germline CDR1 MNHEY, CDR2 SVGEGT. The CDR3 loop spans 16 amino acids. DNA for the CDR3: TGTGCCAGCAGTTACTCTGGGGAGGGGGGCAATCAGCCCCAGCATTTT. Protein sequence: CASSYSGEGGNQPQHF.

For the CDR3, the DNA is TGTGCCAGCAGCTTACGGGTTAGAAAGGCTAGCTTAAAACCGGGTGATACGCAGTATTTT. It translates to CASSLRVRKASLKPGDTQYF. The chain links TRBV7-3 to TRBJ2-3; a weak D match, TRBD2 (5 bases). The CDR3 is 20 residues long. Germline CDR1 and CDR2: SGHTA and FQGTGA. Trimming stripped 2 bases from V and 6 bases from J, with 30 bases between. Filled out from reference TRBV7-3 and TRBJ2-3, the complete variable domain reads GAGVSQTPSNKVTEKGKYVELRCDPISGHTALYWYRQSLGQGPEFLIYFQGTGAADDSGLPNDRFFAVRPEGSVSTLKIQRTERGDSAVYLCASSLRVRKASLKPGDTQYFGPGTRLTVL.

The chain joins TRBV28 to TRBJ1-1; 12 bases are shared with TRBD1. V was pared by 3 bases and J by 4 bases, with 9 bases of the junction left unmatched. The CDR3 is 17 amino acids. Germline V CDR1 and CDR2: MDHEN, SYDVKM. The CDR3 loop is CASSLGTGGGLGTEAFF. CDR3 bases: TGTGCCAGCAGTTTGGGGACAGGGGGCGGCTTGGGCACTGAAGCTTTCTTT.

The J gene is TRBJ1-1, the V gene TRBV19; D not certain. With 3 bases removed from V and 1 base from J, the gap between germline ends came to 3 bases. Germline CDR1 LNHDA, CDR2 SQIVND (reference sequence). This CDR3 spans 12 amino acids. CDR3 protein: CASSIQNTEAFF. The CDR3, as DNA: TGTGCCAGTAGTATTCAGAACACTGAAGCTTTCTTT.

The rearrangement uses TRBV5-1 and TRBJ2-2; TRBD2 matches 9 bases. The CDR3 covers 16 residues. CDR1 and CDR2 from the germline V gene are SGHRS and YFSETQ. With 5 bases clipped from V and 0 bases from J, the junction kept 5 bases outside the gene matches. CDR3 bases: TGCGCCAGCAGGCTTAGCGGGGGATCGAACACCGGGGAGCTGTTTTTT. The encoded protein is CASRLSGGSNTGELFF.

CDR3 protein: CASSLVDSNYGYTF. CDR3 DNA sequence: TGTGCCAGCAGCTTAGTAGACAGTAACTATGGCTACACCTTC. J is TRBJ1-2 and V is TRBV7-2, with D possibly being TRBD1 (5 bases). Looked up from germline, CDR1 is SGHTA and CDR2 is FQGNSA. Trimming shortened V by 1 base and J by 1 base, and 7 bases separated the two germline ends. The CDR3 covers 14 residues. The full variable domain, in which reference TRBV7-2 and TRBJ1-2 provide the parts outside the CDR3, is GAGVSQSPSNKVTEKGKDVELRCDPISGHTALYWYRQSLGQGLEFLIYFQGNSAPDKSGLPSDRFSAERTGGSVSTLTIQRTQQEDSAVYLCASSLVDSNYGYTFGSGTRLTVV.

CDR3 sequence: CASSAGQSAAPGTDTQYF. CDR3 DNA: TGTGCCAGCAGCGCCGGACAGTCCGCGGCCCCGGGCACAGATACGCAGTATTTT. The rearrangement joins TRBV7-9 to TRBJ2-3; D is possibly TRBD1 (6 bases). V lost 5 bases and J lost 1, with 22 bases in between. The CDR3 has 18 residues. The germline CDR1 and CDR2 sequences are SEHNR and FQNEAQ (reference sequence).

The CDR3 nucleotides are TGTGCCAGCAGCCCCAGCGGGGGAGATGAGCAGTACTTC. Residues: CASSPSGGDEQYF. The chain links TRBV9 to TRBJ2-7, with 8 bases lining up with TRBD2. Trimming at V came to 4 bases and at J to 7 bases, leaving 7 bases not matched to a gene. The CDR3 has 13 amino acids. The germline gives CDR1 SGDLS, CDR2 YYNGEE.

The V gene is TRBV29-1, the J gene TRBJ1-3; D is unresolved. From germline, CDR1 is SQVTM and CDR2 ANQGSEA. The CDR3 runs 12 residues. CDR3 sequence: CGGNLSGNTIYF. DNA for the CDR3: TGCGGAGGGAACCTCTCTGGAAACACCATATATTTT.

The rearrangement links TRBV5-6 to TRBJ2-7, with D possibly being TRBD2 (7 bases). This CDR3 is 15 amino acids long. Germline loops: CDR1 SGHDT, CDR2 YYEEEE. V was clipped by 0 bases and J by 4 bases, with 14 bases between them. In nucleotides, the CDR3 is TGTGCCAGCAGCTTGGTGGGAGGGGGAGGTTACGAGCAGTACTTC. It yields the protein CASSLVGGGGYEQYF.

The rearrangement links TRBV6-1 to TRBJ1-1; D call uncertain. CDR3 length equals 15 residues. Trimming left V 0 bases short and J 4 bases short, with 12 bases between. The germline V gene encodes CDR1 MNHNS and CDR2 SASEGT. The CDR3 DNA reads as TGTGCCAGCAGTGAAGCAGTACTCCGGGTCACTGAAGCTTTCTTT. It codes for CASSEAVLRVTEAFF.